This T cell receptor beta chain was sequenced during a study of T cells in Graves' hyperthyroidism and ophthalmopathy. Trimming took 2 bases from V and 4 from J, leaving 12 bases between them. The germline CDR1 and CDR2 sequences are GTSNPN and SVGIG (reference sequence). This CDR3 is 14 amino acids long. In this sample, this clonotype turned up many times. Its antigen is as yet unknown. Every diagnosis used clinical symptoms, serum thyroxine and TRAb, thyroid ultrasound and orbital computed tomography. The blood sample predates any ophthalmopathy symptoms, coming from first hyperthyroidism diagnosis. The source material, RNA transcripts, was used to amplify TCR beta CDR3 regions. The HTBI set primed first-round TCR CDR3 RT-PCR. Each CDR3 protein gets one entry after TCRdb re-called the multiplex PCR reads with MiXCR. Among approximately 600,000 distinct CDR3 sequences listed, approximately 13% were seen once.

The study's findings and limits: Most clonotypes expanded in the thyroid (above 0.001) were also present in blood. A model built on 13 V-J features separated ophthalmopathy from stable hyperthyroidism.

The V call is TRBV30, the J call TRBJ2-1, with a possible D match to TRBD2 (7 bases). Material for sequencing was blood. The sequence was collected from a woman aged 25 to 39 with Graves' hyperthyroidism that later progressed to Graves' ophthalmopathy. The CDR3, as DNA: TGTGCCTGGAGTTCCGAGGGGGGGTACAATGAGCAGTTCTTC. This gives the protein CAWSSEGGYNEQFF.